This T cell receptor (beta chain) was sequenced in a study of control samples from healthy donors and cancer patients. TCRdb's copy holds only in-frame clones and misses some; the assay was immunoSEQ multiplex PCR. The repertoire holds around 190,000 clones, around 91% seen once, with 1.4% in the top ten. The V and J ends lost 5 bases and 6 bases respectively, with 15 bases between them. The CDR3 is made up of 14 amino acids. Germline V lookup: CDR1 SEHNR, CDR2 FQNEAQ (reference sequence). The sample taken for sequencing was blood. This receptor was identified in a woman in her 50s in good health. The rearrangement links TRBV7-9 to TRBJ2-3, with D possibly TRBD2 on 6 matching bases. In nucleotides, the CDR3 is TGTGCCAGCAGCCGGGACTGGGAGTCCGATACGCAGTATTTT. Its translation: CASSRDWESDTQYF. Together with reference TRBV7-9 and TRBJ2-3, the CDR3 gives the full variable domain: DTGVSQNPRHKITKRGQNVTFRCDPISEHNRLYWYRQTLGQGPEFLTYFQNEAQLEKSRLLSDRFSAERPKGSFSTLEIQRTEQGDSAMYLCASSRDWESDTQYFGPGTRLTVL.